The next 16 T cell receptor beta chains were all read from a single sample in a study of glioma-infiltrating T cells (dated by TCRdb to about 2016). The listed sequencing device is Illumina MiSeq. TCR alpha and beta CDR3 regions were amplified with the iRepertoire nested amplicon-rescue multiplex PCR (arm-PCR) platform from RNA. TCRdb reworked the public reads: Q25 trimming with fastp, MiXCR clone assembly, productive beta chains retained. CDR3 protein sequences are deduplicated, and each keeps its most common genes and DNA. The sample table contains more than 350,000 distinct CDR3 sequences; only one count was recorded for roughly 41% of them. Of the sample, 12% is held by the ten largest clones. Sequencing was done on a sample of glioma tissue, nonneoplastic brain tissue, or PBMCs (not recorded which). All receptors derive from a human donor with low-grade glioma or glioblastoma, undergoing nonglioma brain surgery, or in good health (not recorded which).

This clonotype was seen a handful of times. The chain carries TRBV27 and TRBJ1-4, with D possibly TRBD1 on 5 matching bases. Germline V gives CDR1 MNHEY, CDR2 SMNVEV (reference sequence). V lost 8 bases and J lost 4, with 29 bases in between. CDR3 length: 19 amino acids. In DNA form, the CDR3 reads TGTGCCAGCGCACCTAAACATGGGGACCGCGTTCTGCGTAATGAAAAACTGTTTTTT. Encoded protein: CASAPKHGDRVLRNEKLFF. The whole variable domain, filled in from reference TRBV27 and TRBJ1-4, reads EAQVTQNPRYLITVTGKKLTVTCSQNMNHEYMSWYRQDPGLGLRQIYYSMNVEVTDKGDVPEGYKVSRKEKRNFPLILESPSPNQTSLYFCASAPKHGDRVLRNEKLFFGSGTQLSVL.

This clonotype has a count of ten or more. J is TRBJ2-4 and V is TRBV28, with 8 bases identical to TRBD1. The CDR3 consists of 14 residues. The ends lost 2 bases at V and 7 bases at J; junction bases unmatched: 4. Per germline, CDR1 MDHEN and CDR2 SYDVKM. The chain's CDR3 is CASSLTGGNNIQYF. In DNA, the CDR3 is TGTGCCAGCAGTTTAACAGGGGGAAACAACATTCAGTACTTC.

This clonotype was found a few times. The chain couples TRBV7-9 to TRBJ1-1; 9 nucleotides match TRBD1. This CDR3 comprises 13 residues. Germline lookup yields CDR1 SEHNR and CDR2 FQNEAQ (reference sequence). V lost 5 bases to trimming and J lost 6 bases; unmatched junction nucleotides: 4. The CDR3 DNA is TGTGCCAGCAGCCGAGGGACAGGGCCTGAAGCTTTCTTT. Protein: CASSRGTGPEAFF.

There are many counts of this clonotype. The chain is built from TRBV20-1 and TRBJ1-5; D unresolved. The V end was cut by 0 bases, the J end by 9 bases, with 3 bases between. The CDR3 has 10 residues. Germline V CDR1 and CDR2: DFQATT, SNEGSKA (reference sequence). CDR3 protein: CSAREPPQHF. As DNA, the CDR3 is TGCAGTGCTAGAGAGCCGCCCCAGCATTTT.

This clonotype was detected only a few times. The CDR3 loop reads CASRWQGFHEQYF. The DNA for the CDR3 is TGTGCCAGCAGGTGGCAGGGATTCCACGAGCAGTACTTC. The chain links TRBV28 to TRBJ2-7; D is possibly TRBD1 (5 bases). The V gene's germline CDR1 is MDHEN and CDR2 SYDVKM. Trimming cost V 6 bases and J 5 bases, with 14 bases left between them. The CDR3 has 13 amino acids.

The rearrangement uses TRBV19 and TRBJ1-1; 9 bases align to TRBD1. V shed 10 bases and J 7 bases; nucleotides not matched to a gene: 10. CDR1 is LNHDA and CDR2 is SQIVND in the germline V gene (reference sequence). The CDR3 sequence is 13 residues long. CDR3 in DNA: TGTGCCACTTCATGGACAGGGGAATATGAAGCTTTCTTT. This codes for CATSWTGEYEAFF. The full variable domain, rest sourced from reference TRBV19 and TRBJ1-1, is DGGITQSPKYLFRKEGQNVTLSCEQNLNHDAMYWYRQDPGQGLRLIYYSQIVNDFQKGDIAEGYSVSREKKESFPLTVTSAQKNPTAFYLCATSWTGEYEAFFGQGTRLTVV.

This clonotype was observed at least ten times. J is TRBJ2-1 and V is TRBV28; D possibly corresponds to TRBD1 (6 bases). The germline CDR1 and CDR2 sequences are MDHEN and SYDVKM. This CDR3 is built from 15 residues. The V end lost 7 bases, the J end lost 3 bases, and 16 bases lay between the germline ends. The CDR3 sequence is CASIFGGRNYNEQFF. The CDR3 DNA follows: TGTGCCAGCATTTTTGGGGGCCGAAACTACAATGAGCAGTTCTTC.

This chain uses TRBV20-1 with TRBJ2-7, with 10 bases matching TRBD2. From germline, CDR1 is DFQATT and CDR2 SNEGSKA (reference sequence). This CDR3 is built from 15 residues. V lost 0 bases and J lost 3; bases outside the gene matches: 5. CDR3 protein: CSARDSGTSVYEQYF. CDR3 in DNA: TGCAGTGCTAGAGATTCCGGGACTAGCGTCTACGAGCAGTACTTC.

The gene calls are TRBV14 and TRBJ1-4; 8 nucleotides line up with TRBD1. The V gene end was trimmed by 1 base and the J gene end by 7 bases; junction bases not matched to a gene: 8. The length of the CDR3 is 16 residues. Germline V lookup: CDR1 SGHDN, CDR2 FVKESK. CDR3 nucleotides: TGTGCCAGCAGCCAAGCTTCGGACAGGGTCAGTGAAAAACTGTTTTTT. It translates to CASSQASDRVSEKLFF.

In its sample, this clonotype was seen a few times. The chain recombines TRBV29-1 with TRBJ2-1; 10 nucleotides align to TRBD2. Per the germline V gene, CDR1 is SQVTM and CDR2 is ANQGSEA. This CDR3 has 15 amino acids. The V segment lost 6 bases and the J segment 6 bases; nucleotides outside the gene matches: 11. The CDR3 bases are TGCAGCGTCCGACCCAGCGGGAGGGCCCCCAATGAGCAGTTCTTC. Its protein is CSVRPSGRAPNEQFF.

The chain recombines TRBV19 with TRBJ2-3; D is perhaps TRBD2 (6 bases). With 5 bases removed from V and 6 bases from J, the gap between germline ends came to 12 bases. The CDR3 is 13 residues long. Germline V gene lookup returns CDR1 LNHDA and CDR2 SQIVND (reference sequence). The CDR3 DNA is TGTGCCAGTAGTTCTACGGGACTGGATACGCAGTATTTT. Translating it yields CASSSTGLDTQYF.

To note about this clonotype: The limits of the CDR3 on the DNA are not certain, so only TCRdb's listed CDR3 is given. The CDR3 loop is CASSFGWGTGELSF. The chain couples TRBV27 to TRBJ2-2. Germline V gives CDR1 MNHEY, CDR2 SMNVEV (reference sequence). With termini counted, the CDR3 has 14 amino acids.

This clonotype was seen a handful of times. V usage is TRBV6-6 and J usage is TRBJ1-6; TRBD1 matches 9 bases. The V segment lost 0 bases and the J segment 6 bases; nucleotides outside the gene matches: 9. This CDR3 is built from 18 residues. Germline V gene lookup returns CDR1 MNHNY and CDR2 SVGAGI (reference sequence). CDR3 region: CASSYSGTGMGFNSPLHF. As DNA, the CDR3 is TGTGCCAGCAGTTACTCCGGGACAGGGATGGGATTTAATTCACCCCTCCACTTT.

In this sample, this clonotype turned up a few times. The V call is TRBV4-3, the J call TRBJ1-4; D remains unclear. Trimming removed 4 bases from V and 4 bases from J, with 13 bases in between. Per germline, CDR1 LGHNA and CDR2 YSLEER. CDR3 length equals 15 residues. The DNA of the CDR3 is TGCGCCAGCAGCCCGGGTGGCGGAAATAATGAAAAACTGTTTTTT. It specifies CASSPGGGNNEKLFF.

This clonotype was seen repeatedly, ten times or more. DNA of the CDR3: TGTGCCAGCGTAGACAACCGCTCTGGAAACACCATATATTTT. The encoded protein is CASVDNRSGNTIYF. The chain uses TRBV28 and TRBJ1-3; D is ambiguous. The CDR3 covers 14 residues. Germline V CDR1 and CDR2: MDHEN, SYDVKM. V lost 8 bases, J lost 0 bases, and 11 bases lay in between.

This clonotype has just a few counts. The rearrangement uses TRBV10-3 and TRBJ1-3; the D is unclear. This CDR3 region has 14 residues. The germline gives CDR1 ENHRY, CDR2 SYGVKD. V shed 3 bases and J shed 0 bases, with 6 bases lying between them. CDR3 DNA sequence: TGTGCCATCAGTGAAACAGACTCTGGAAACACCATATATTTT. Amino acids: CAISETDSGNTIYF.